These 7 T cell receptor beta chains share one sample of origin, sequenced in a study of cytomegalovirus exposure and HLA in healthy donors. PCR was performed using 60 Vbeta and 13 Jbeta primers. TCRdb's copy holds only in-frame clones and misses some; the assay was immunoSEQ multiplex PCR. The table shows around 94,000 clones, with around 66% occurring only once. Material: PBMCs. The receptors were gathered from a man in his thirties or forties in good health and CMV-seronegative.

The V call is TRBV5-4, the J call TRBJ2-1; 10 bases map to TRBD2. The germline CDR1 and CDR2 sequences are SGHNT and YYREEE (reference sequence). The CDR3 covers 18 residues. J was trimmed by 1 base and V by 4 bases; bases with no gene match: 11. The CDR3 DNA reads TGTGCCAGCAGCCCTGGACCGGGACTAGCGAGATCCTACAATGAGCAGTTCTTC. As protein: CASSPGPGLARSYNEQFF.

The chain joins TRBV27 to TRBJ2-3; 8 positions match TRBD2. The germline V gene encodes CDR1 MNHEY and CDR2 SMNVEV (reference sequence). The CDR3 extends over 17 amino acids. Unmatched junction bases numbered 12, after V lost 5 bases and J lost 2 bases. The CDR3 region is CASSKAGAPHNTDTQYF. CDR3 nucleotide sequence: TGTGCCAGCAGTAAAGCGGGGGCGCCTCATAACACAGATACGCAGTATTTT.

In regard to this clone: Germline and junction disagree at one end, which may indicate a read error. The sample holds other DNA sequences that translate to the same CDR3. The chain has TRBV5-1 and TRBJ2-7; 8 bases match TRBD1. CDR3 length equals 16 residues. Germline V gene sequence: CDR1 SGHRS, CDR2 YFSETQ. The CDR3 here is CASSLVGTGPVHEQYF. In nucleotides, the CDR3 is TGCGCTAGCAGCTTGGTTGGGACAGGCCCAGTCCACGAGCAGTACTTC.

For this clone: At one of its ends the junction is not consistent with the germline gene, which may arise from a read error. The chain couples TRBV7-9 to TRBJ2-7; maybe TRBD1 (6 bases). The CDR3 covers 16 residues. Germline CDR1 SEHNR, CDR2 FQNEAQ (reference sequence). CDR3 sequence: CSSSNWDTRSSYEQYF. The DNA of the CDR3 is TGTTCCAGCAGCAATTGGGACACCAGGAGCTCCTACGAGCAGTACTTC.

This clone has more than one count but fewer than ten. The chain carries TRBV29-1 and TRBJ1-1; TRBD1 matches 8 bases. From germline, CDR1 is SQVTM and CDR2 ANQGSEA. The CDR3 spans 14 residues. With V trimmed by 7 bases and J by 11 bases, 18 bases remained unmatched. The CDR3 DNA is TGCAGCGCCAAAGGCGGACAGGGTGGCTTTTGGGCTTTCTTT. It specifies CSAKGGQGGFWAFF. The whole variable domain, remainder taken from reference TRBV29-1 and TRBJ1-1, is SAVISQKPSRDICQRGTSLTIQCQVDSQVTMMFWYRQQPGQSLTLIATANQGSEATYESGFVIDKFPISRPNLTFSTLTVSNMSPEDSSIYLCSAKGGQGGFWAFFGQGTRLTVV.

The rearrangement uses TRBV5-1 and TRBJ2-7; 10 bases fit TRBD1. The germline gives CDR1 SGHRS, CDR2 YFSETQ. Germline trimming cut 0 bases from V and 6 bases from J; bases unmatched to any gene: 9. The CDR3 loop spans 16 amino acids. DNA of the CDR3: TGCGCCAGCAGCTTGGGGGACAGGGGCCGCCTTTTCGAGCAGTACTTC. Translating it yields CASSLGDRGRLFEQYF.

The chain combines TRBV7-3 with TRBJ2-1; TRBD2 matches at 11 bases. Germline values: CDR1 SGHTA, CDR2 FQGTGA. The CDR3 length is 16 residues. V lost 5 bases and J lost 4; bases outside the gene matches: 7. The CDR3, as DNA: TGTGCCAGCAGCCCCGCCGGGACTAGCGGATACAATGAGCAGTTCTTC. Translating it yields CASSPAGTSGYNEQFF. The full variable domain, its missing parts supplied by reference TRBV7-3 and TRBJ2-1, is GAGVSQTPSNKVTEKGKYVELRCDPISGHTALYWYRQSLGQGPEFLIYFQGTGAADDSGLPNDRFFAVRPEGSVSTLKIQRTERGDSAVYLCASSPAGTSGYNEQFFGPGTRLTVL.